This T cell receptor beta chain appears in the sequencing data of a study of somatic mutations in cytotoxic T cells in rheumatoid arthritis. Here immunoSEQ multiplex PCR was the method, and the copy in TCRdb shows in-frame clones only, minus some. The sample lists some 15,000 clones; more than 70% were seen once. Per germline, CDR1 MNHEY and CDR2 SMNVEV (reference sequence). The CDR3 loop spans 13 amino acids. Trimming shortened V by 6 bases and J by 7 bases, and 15 bases separated the two germline ends. Sequenced sample: CD8+ T cells sorted from blood. This sequence joins TRBV27 and TRBJ1-1, with D perhaps matching TRBD1 (5 bases). The TCR was taken from an adult with rheumatoid arthritis. The CDR3 sequence is CASSFSGTVEAFF. The CDR3 DNA follows: TGTGCCAGCAGCTTCTCCGGGACCGTTGAAGCTTTCTTT.